A selection of T cell receptor beta chains follows, all from one sample in a study of blood T cell repertoires in COVID-19. The data were produced by immunoSEQ multiplex PCR, yet TCRdb's version contains in-frame clones alone and is incomplete. The sample carries 200,000 to 300,000 clones, around 85% recorded once. The sample comprised PBMCs or T cells enriched from blood (not recorded which). Every receptor here comes from a woman between 40 and 50 years old with acute COVID-19. CDR3s include the opening cysteine and the closing phenylalanine or tryptophan. A D gene is named only where the DNA matches it firmly. For some rows the clone size is stated as once, few or many, or as a class when expanded; others skip it.

cdr3_length | j_call | clone_size | d_call | v_call | cdr3_aa | cdr3_nt
17 | TRBJ2-1 | few | . | TRBV27 | CASSLGTSPSSYNEQFF | TGTGCCAGCAGTCTAGGGACTTCTCCTAGCTCCTACAATGAGCAGTTCTTC
13 | TRBJ2-3 | . | TRBD1 | TRBV11-3 | CASSIGQADTQYF | TGTGCCAGCAGCATTGGACAGGCCGATACGCAGTATTTT
15 | TRBJ2-1 | . | . | TRBV7-2 | CASSLIAGSRNEQFF | TGTGCCAGCAGCTTAATTGCGGGAAGTCGCAATGAGCAGTTCTTC
14 | TRBJ2-1 | . | TRBD2 | TRBV4-2 | CASSGTGTSGRTFF | TGTGCCAGCAGCGGAACCGGGACTAGCGGGAGAACGTTCTTC
14 | TRBJ2-3 | . | . | TRBV7-3 | CASSFGRGTDTQYF | TGTGCCAGCAGCTTTGGGCGGGGCACAGATACGCAGTATTTT
14 | TRBJ2-7 | . | TRBD2 | TRBV10-3 | CAIGRREGAYEQYF | TGTGCCATCGGAAGGAGGGAGGGAGCCTACGAGCAGTACTTC
15 | TRBJ1-6 | few | . | TRBV18 | CASSPSKGENSPLHF | TGTGCCAGCTCACCCAGTAAGGGGGAAAATTCACCCCTCCACTTT
14 | TRBJ1-3 | few | . | TRBV7-9 | CASSLASSGNTIYF | TGTGCCAGCAGCTTAGCCAGCTCTGGAAACACCATATATTTT
15 | TRBJ2-7 | . | . | TRBV18 | CASSSRGRESYEQYF | TGTGCCAGCTCATCCCGGGGGCGGGAGTCCTACGAGCAGTACTTC
12 | TRBJ1-1 | . | . | TRBV14 | CASSPDGRVAFF | TGTGCCAGCAGCCCCGACGGGAGGGTAGCTTTCTTT
18 | TRBJ1-3 | . | TRBD1 | TRBV18 | CASSTQFTGVPSGNTIYF | TGTGCCAGCTCAACGCAATTTACAGGGGTGCCCTCTGGAAACACCATATATTTT
17 | TRBJ1-5 | . | . | TRBV5-8 | CASSLLVRSFSNQPQHF | TGTGCCAGCAGCCTACTTGTGAGGTCCTTTAGCAATCAGCCCCAGCATTTT
14 | TRBJ2-3 | . | . | TRBV2 | CASSDGSSTDTQYF | TGTGCCAGCAGTGATGGTAGCAGCACAGATACGCAGTATTTT
14 | TRBJ2-1 | . | TRBD2 | TRBV6-1 | CASSDGLAGREQFF | TGTGCCAGCAGTGATGGACTAGCGGGACGGGAGCAGTTCTTC
13 | TRBJ2-1 | . | TRBD2 | TRBV20-1 | CSASSLAGDEQFF | TGCAGTGCTAGTAGCCTAGCGGGAGATGAGCAGTTCTTC
14 | TRBJ2-7 | . | . | TRBV25-1 | CASSGLGASYEQYF | TGTGCCAGCAGTGGTTTAGGGGCCTCCTACGAGCAGTACTTC
14 | TRBJ2-1 | . | TRBD1 | TRBV9 | CASSVGTGFREQFF | TGTGCCAGCAGCGTAGGGACAGGGTTCCGTGAGCAGTTCTTC
15 | TRBJ1-5 | . | . | TRBV6-5 | CASSYGGGRNQPQHF | TGTGCCAGCAGTTACGGGGGGGGCCGCAATCAGCCCCAGCATTTT
15 | TRBJ2-1 | . | TRBD2 | TRBV19 | CASSSSGRVYNEQFF | TGTGCCAGTAGTAGCAGCGGGAGGGTTTACAATGAGCAGTTCTTC
12 | TRBJ2-7 | . | . | TRBV2 | CASRHRAGEQYF | TGTGCCAGCAGACACAGGGCCGGCGAGCAGTACTTC
14 | TRBJ2-1 | . | TRBD2 | TRBV5-1 | CASTQAGGYNEQFF | TGCGCCAGCACACAAGCGGGAGGTTACAATGAGCAGTTCTTC
16 | TRBJ1-3 | . | . | TRBV9 | CASSGRTEPSGNTIYF | TGTGCCAGCAGCGGTCGGACAGAACCCTCTGGAAACACCATATATTTT
15 | TRBJ2-7 | . | TRBD2 | TRBV20-1 | CSASRLAGGQNEQYF | TGCAGTGCTAGTCGGCTAGCGGGAGGGCAGAACGAGCAGTACTTC
16 | TRBJ1-6 | . | TRBD1 | TRBV19 | CASSILSLTGNSPLHF | TGTGCCAGTAGTATACTATCCCTGACAGGGAATTCACCCCTCCACTTT
14 | TRBJ2-3 | . | . | TRBV5-1 | CASSVVLSTDTQYF | TGCGCCAGCAGCGTGGTACTGAGCACAGATACGCAGTATTTT
16 | TRBJ2-3 | . | TRBD2 | TRBV24-1 | CATSSTLAGPTDTQYF | TGTGCCACCAGCTCAACCTTAGCGGGACCCACAGATACGCAGTATTTT
13 | TRBJ1-1 | . | TRBD1 | TRBV6-6 | CASSRDRGAEAFF | TGTGCCAGCAGTCGGGACAGGGGCGCTGAAGCTTTCTTT
15 | TRBJ1-1 | . | TRBD1 | TRBV7-9 | CASSSLTGVGTEAFF | TGTGCCAGCAGCTCCTTGACAGGGGTAGGCACTGAAGCTTTCTTT
13 | TRBJ1-5 | . | . | TRBV12-3/TRBV12-4 | CASRLTGDGPQHF | TGTGCCAGCAGACTAACGGGGGACGGGCCCCAGCATTTT
17 | TRBJ1-6 | . | . | TRBV5-8 | CASSLGFSSDGNSPLHF | TGTGCCAGCAGCTTGGGTTTTTCCTCTGACGGGAATTCACCCCTCCACTTT
16 | TRBJ1-3 | . | TRBD1 | TRBV29-1 | CSVSRTGSPSGNTIYF | TGCAGCGTGAGCCGGACAGGGTCCCCTTCTGGAAACACCATATATTTT
11 | TRBJ2-7 | . | . | TRBV12-3/TRBV12-4 | CASGAPYEQYF | TGTGCCAGCGGAGCACCCTACGAGCAGTACTTC